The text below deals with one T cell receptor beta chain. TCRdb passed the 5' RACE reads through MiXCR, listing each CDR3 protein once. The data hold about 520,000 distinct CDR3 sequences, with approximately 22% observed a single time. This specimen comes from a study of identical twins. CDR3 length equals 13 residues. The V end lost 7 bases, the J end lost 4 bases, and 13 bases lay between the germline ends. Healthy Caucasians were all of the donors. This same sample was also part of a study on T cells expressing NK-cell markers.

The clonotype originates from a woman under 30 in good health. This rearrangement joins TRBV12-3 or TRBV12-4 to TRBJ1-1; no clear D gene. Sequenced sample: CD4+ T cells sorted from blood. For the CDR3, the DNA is TGTGCCAGCACCTACCGACGGACCACTGAAGCTTTCTTT. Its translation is CASTYRRTTEAFF.